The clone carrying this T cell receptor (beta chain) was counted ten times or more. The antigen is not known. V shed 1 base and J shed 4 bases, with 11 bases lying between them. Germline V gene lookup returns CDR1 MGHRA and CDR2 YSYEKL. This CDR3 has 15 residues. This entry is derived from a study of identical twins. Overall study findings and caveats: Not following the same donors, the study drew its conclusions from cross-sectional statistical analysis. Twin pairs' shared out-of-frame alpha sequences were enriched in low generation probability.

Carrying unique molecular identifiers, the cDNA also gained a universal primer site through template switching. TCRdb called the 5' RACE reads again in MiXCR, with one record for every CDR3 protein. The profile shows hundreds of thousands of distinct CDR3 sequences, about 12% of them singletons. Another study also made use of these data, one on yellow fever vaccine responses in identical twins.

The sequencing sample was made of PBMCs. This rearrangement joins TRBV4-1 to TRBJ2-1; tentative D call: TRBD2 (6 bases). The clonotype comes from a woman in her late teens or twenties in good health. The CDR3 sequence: CASSQGRGAYNEQFF. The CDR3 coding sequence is TGCGCCAGCAGCCAAGGTCGCGGGGCTTACAATGAGCAGTTCTTC.